The rows below give T cell receptor beta chains drawn from one sample of a study of metastatic and nonmetastatic thyroid tumors. TCRdb reanalyzed the PCR reads with MiXCR. The sample lists over 15,000 clones, 23% occurring once. Source material: tumor tissue. These receptor sequences come from a female donor with papillary thyroid cancer or a benign thyroid nodule (not recorded which). Some clones in this sample may be carry-over from other donors' samples. Both conserved end residues are part of each CDR3. The D gene is left open where the match is weak. The listing skips clone size in some rows; elsewhere it reads once, few, many or a size class.

len: 16
d_gene: TRBD2
j_gene: TRBJ2-7
abundance: -
v_gene: TRBV28
CDR3nt: TGTGCCAGCAGTCCTCGACTAGCGGAGCCCTCCTACGAGCAGTACTTC
CDR3aa: CASSPRLAEPSYEQYF

len: 14
d_gene: TRBD2
j_gene: TRBJ2-7
abundance: -
v_gene: TRBV20-1
CDR3nt: TGCAGTGCTACCAACGGGACCAGCGGGAGCGAGCAGTACTTC
CDR3aa: CSATNGTSGSEQYF

len: 19
d_gene: TRBD2
j_gene: TRBJ2-5
abundance: many
v_gene: TRBV18
CDR3nt: TGTGCCAGCTCACCCACAGGGGGCCTAGCGGGAGGATACCAAGAGACCCAGTACTTC
CDR3aa: CASSPTGGLAGGYQETQYF

len: 15
d_gene: -
j_gene: TRBJ2-6
abundance: -
v_gene: TRBV9
CDR3nt: TGTGCCAGCAGATACGGCAGGGCTGGGGCCAACGTCCTGACTTTC
CDR3aa: CASRYGRAGANVLTF

len: 14
d_gene: -
j_gene: TRBJ1-1
abundance: -
v_gene: TRBV30
CDR3nt: TGTGCCTGGAATCGGATTACAGGGCTTACTGAAGCTTTCTTT
CDR3aa: CAWNRITGLTEAFF

len: 18
d_gene: TRBD2
j_gene: TRBJ2-1
abundance: many
v_gene: TRBV24-1
CDR3nt: TGTGCCACCAGTGATCCTTGGGCACTAGCGGGAGACAGGAATGAGCAGTTCTTC
CDR3aa: CATSDPWALAGDRNEQFF

len: 15
d_gene: TRBD2
j_gene: TRBJ2-7
abundance: few
v_gene: TRBV4-3
CDR3nt: TGCGCCAGCAGCCAAGGGACTAGCGGTTTTTACGAGCAGTACTTC
CDR3aa: CASSQGTSGFYEQYF

len: 16
d_gene: TRBD2
j_gene: TRBJ2-5
abundance: many
v_gene: TRBV11-2
CDR3nt: TGTGCCAGCAGCCCAGTCACTAGCGGGGACCGGGAGACCCAGTACTTC
CDR3aa: CASSPVTSGDRETQYF

len: 15
d_gene: -
j_gene: TRBJ1-2
abundance: few
v_gene: TRBV15
CDR3nt: TGTGCCACCAGCAGAGGAGGAGTGGGGAAGGTTGGCTACACCTTC
CDR3aa: CATSRGGVGKVGYTF

len: 14
d_gene: -
j_gene: TRBJ1-6
abundance: many
v_gene: TRBV20-1
CDR3nt: TGCAGTGCTAGAAAGGATGGTGGGAATTCACCCCTCCACTTT
CDR3aa: CSARKDGGNSPLHF

len: 16
d_gene: TRBD1
j_gene: TRBJ1-6
abundance: once
v_gene: TRBV5-1
CDR3nt: TGCGCCAGCAGCTGGGAGGGACAGGGGTCGAGTTCACCCCTCCACTTT
CDR3aa: CASSWEGQGSSSPLHF

len: 13
d_gene: -
j_gene: TRBJ1-5
abundance: many
v_gene: TRBV13
CDR3nt: TGTGCCAGCAGCTGGGACAGCAATCAGCCCCAGCATTTT
CDR3aa: CASSWDSNQPQHF

len: 15
d_gene: -
j_gene: TRBJ2-7
abundance: few
v_gene: TRBV6-1
CDR3nt: TGTGCCAGCAGGGGGACTCGGGACACCCCCTACGAGCAGTACTTC
CDR3aa: CASRGTRDTPYEQYF

len: 13
d_gene: -
j_gene: TRBJ2-7
abundance: -
v_gene: TRBV6-1
CDR3nt: TGTGCCAGCCTACGGCTGGGGTCTTACGAGCAGTACTTC
CDR3aa: CASLRLGSYEQYF

len: 15
d_gene: -
j_gene: TRBJ2-1
abundance: -
v_gene: TRBV7-3
CDR3nt: TGTGCCAGCAGCCCTACAGGGTTGTCCTACAATGAGCAGTTCTTC
CDR3aa: CASSPTGLSYNEQFF

len: 11
d_gene: -
j_gene: TRBJ1-1
abundance: few
v_gene: TRBV7-9
CDR3nt: TGTGCCAGCAGCTCTAGCTCTGAAGCTTTCTTT
CDR3aa: CASSSSSEAFF

len: 14
d_gene: TRBD2
j_gene: TRBJ2-1
abundance: medium-sized
v_gene: TRBV6-4
CDR3nt: TGTGCCAGCAGTGCGAGGAGCGGGAGCCATGAGCAGTTCTTC
CDR3aa: CASSARSGSHEQFF

len: 16
d_gene: TRBD1
j_gene: TRBJ2-2
abundance: medium-sized
v_gene: TRBV18
CDR3nt: TGTGCCAGCTCACAAACAGGGGGCGCCGACACCGGGGAGCTGTTTTTT
CDR3aa: CASSQTGGADTGELFF

len: 19
d_gene: -
j_gene: TRBJ2-1
abundance: many
v_gene: TRBV30
CDR3nt: TGTGCCTGGAGTGTACAGGGCTCCAGGGGAAGGGGCCCTTACAATGAGCAGTTCTTC
CDR3aa: CAWSVQGSRGRGPYNEQFF

len: 14
d_gene: -
j_gene: TRBJ2-7
abundance: few
v_gene: TRBV9
CDR3nt: TGTGCCAGCAGCGCAGGCGACCTCGGTGGCGAGCAGTACTTC
CDR3aa: CASSAGDLGGEQYF

len: 12
d_gene: TRBD2
j_gene: TRBJ2-3
abundance: -
v_gene: TRBV20-1
CDR3nt: TGCAGTTCAGGGAGGGCAGCAGATACGCAGTATTTT
CDR3aa: CSSGRAADTQYF

len: 15
d_gene: TRBD1
j_gene: TRBJ1-1
abundance: -
v_gene: TRBV5-1
CDR3nt: TGCGCCAGCAGCTTGGGACAGGGAGGAAACACTGAAGCTTTCTTT
CDR3aa: CASSLGQGGNTEAFF

len: 18
d_gene: -
j_gene: TRBJ1-1
abundance: -
v_gene: TRBV7-8
CDR3nt: TGTGCCAGCAGCCTCATGGGGTGGGACAAAGGGAAAAACACTGAAGCTTCCTTT
CDR3aa: CASSLMGWDKGKNTEASF

len: 17
d_gene: -
j_gene: TRBJ2-3
abundance: -
v_gene: TRBV11-1
CDR3nt: TGTGCCAGCAGCCCTAAGGCAGGACGTCTGAGCACAGATACGCAGTATTTT
CDR3aa: CASSPKAGRLSTDTQYF

len: 15
d_gene: TRBD1
j_gene: TRBJ1-5
abundance: few
v_gene: TRBV2
CDR3nt: TGTGCCAGCAGCGCCCAGGGGGCGAGCAATCAGCCCCAGCATTTT
CDR3aa: CASSAQGASNQPQHF

len: 13
d_gene: -
j_gene: TRBJ2-3
abundance: many
v_gene: TRBV28
CDR3nt: TGTGCCAGCAGTACGCCCGCCACAGATACGCAGTATTTT
CDR3aa: CASSTPATDTQYF

len: 13
d_gene: -
j_gene: TRBJ2-7
abundance: -
v_gene: TRBV7-3
CDR3nt: TGTGCCATCAGCTCGAATGATCGGGACGAGCATTACTTC
CDR3aa: CAISSNDRDEHYF

len: 13
d_gene: -
j_gene: TRBJ1-2
abundance: few
v_gene: TRBV24-1
CDR3nt: TGTGCCACCAGTTACGCCAGAACAAGGGGCTACACCTTC
CDR3aa: CATSYARTRGYTF

len: 14
d_gene: TRBD2
j_gene: TRBJ2-3
abundance: many
v_gene: TRBV2
CDR3nt: TGTGCCAGCAGTGAGCGGGAGGGCCCAGATACGCAGTATTTT
CDR3aa: CASSEREGPDTQYF

len: 12
d_gene: -
j_gene: TRBJ2-1
abundance: -
v_gene: TRBV30
CDR3nt: TGTGCCTGGGGGAGGCCTAGCAATGAGCAGTTCTTC
CDR3aa: CAWGRPSNEQFF

len: 14
d_gene: -
j_gene: TRBJ2-1
abundance: -
v_gene: TRBV7-8
CDR3nt: TGTGCCAGCAGTAACGCCCCGTTCTACAATGAGCAGTTCTTC
CDR3aa: CASSNAPFYNEQFF

len: 12
d_gene: -
j_gene: TRBJ2-7
abundance: few
v_gene: TRBV6-1
CDR3nt: TGTGCCAGCCAGCGCGGTTCCTACGAGCAGTACTTC
CDR3aa: CASQRGSYEQYF

len: 14
d_gene: -
j_gene: TRBJ2-3
abundance: once
v_gene: TRBV7-2
CDR3nt: TGTGCCAGCAGCTTAGCGGGGGGGCTAAATACGCAGTATTTT
CDR3aa: CASSLAGGLNTQYF

len: 13
d_gene: -
j_gene: TRBJ1-2
abundance: many
v_gene: TRBV14
CDR3nt: TGTGCCAGCAGCCAATTCGGAAACTATGGCTACACCTTC
CDR3aa: CASSQFGNYGYTF

len: 13
d_gene: -
j_gene: TRBJ1-1
abundance: few
v_gene: TRBV12-3/TRBV12-4
CDR3nt: TGTGCCAGCAGTTCATCCGGCCACACTAAAGCTTTCTTT
CDR3aa: CASSSSGHTKAFF

len: 14
d_gene: -
j_gene: TRBJ2-7
abundance: -
v_gene: TRBV4-3
CDR3nt: TGCGCCAGCAGCCAAGATAGGGACACCATCGAGCAGTACTTC
CDR3aa: CASSQDRDTIEQYF

len: 17
d_gene: -
j_gene: TRBJ2-7
abundance: many
v_gene: TRBV11-2
CDR3nt: TGTGCCAGCAGCTTAGGACCGGGGAAGGCCAAACACTACGAGCAGTACTTC
CDR3aa: CASSLGPGKAKHYEQYF

len: 14
d_gene: TRBD1
j_gene: TRBJ2-3
abundance: -
v_gene: TRBV11-3
CDR3nt: TGTGCCAGCAGCTCTACAGGGGGCCCAGATACGCAGTATTTT
CDR3aa: CASSSTGGPDTQYF

len: 14
d_gene: -
j_gene: TRBJ2-3
abundance: many
v_gene: TRBV20-1
CDR3nt: TGCAGTGCTACCCCCTTGTCGGGGACAGATACGCAGTATTTT
CDR3aa: CSATPLSGTDTQYF

len: 16
d_gene: TRBD1
j_gene: TRBJ2-5
abundance: many
v_gene: TRBV6-5
CDR3nt: TGTGCCAGCAGTTACTCTGGGACAGGGGGGAGGGAGACCCAGTACTTC
CDR3aa: CASSYSGTGGRETQYF

len: 14
d_gene: TRBD1
j_gene: TRBJ2-7
abundance: medium-sized
v_gene: TRBV6-1
CDR3nt: TGTGCCAGCAGCATAAGACAGGGTCAAGATAAGCAGTACTTC
CDR3aa: CASSIRQGQDKQYF

len: 15
d_gene: TRBD1
j_gene: TRBJ2-7
abundance: -
v_gene: TRBV12-3/TRBV12-4
CDR3nt: TGTGCCAGCAGTTCTACGGGACAGGCATCCTACGAGCAGTACTTC
CDR3aa: CASSSTGQASYEQYF

len: 13
d_gene: -
j_gene: TRBJ1-3
abundance: few
v_gene: TRBV7-2
CDR3nt: TGTGCCAGCAGGACGAGTGAAGGAAACACCATATATTTT
CDR3aa: CASRTSEGNTIYF